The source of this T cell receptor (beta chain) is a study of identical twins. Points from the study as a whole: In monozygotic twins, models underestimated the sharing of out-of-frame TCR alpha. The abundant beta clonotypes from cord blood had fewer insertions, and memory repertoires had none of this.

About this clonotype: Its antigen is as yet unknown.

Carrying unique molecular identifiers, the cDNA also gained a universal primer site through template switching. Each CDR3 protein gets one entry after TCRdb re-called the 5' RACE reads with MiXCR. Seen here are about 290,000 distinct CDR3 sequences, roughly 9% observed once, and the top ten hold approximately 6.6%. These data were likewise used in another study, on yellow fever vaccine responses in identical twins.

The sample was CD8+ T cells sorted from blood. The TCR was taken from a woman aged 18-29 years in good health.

CDR3 amino acids: CATSRDFGDYEQYF. CDR3 DNA: TGTGCCACCAGCAGAGACTTCGGGGATTACGAGCAGTACTTC. J is TRBJ2-7 and V is TRBV15; perhaps TRBD2 as D (5 bases). In germline, CDR1 is LNHNV, CDR2 YYDKDF (reference sequence). The CDR3 is 14 residues long. V was cut by 0 bases and J by 4 bases, with 10 bases left in between.